The rows below give T cell receptor beta chains drawn from one sample of a study of blood T cell repertoires in COVID-19. The table came from immunoSEQ multiplex PCR; TCRdb's copy has only in-frame clones and leaves some out. The data hold around 100,000 clones, with roughly 90% observed a single time. The sample consisted of peripheral blood. These receptor sequences come from a man aged 30-40 years in a cohort sampled during active COVID-19. The CDR3 runs from the conserved cysteine through the conserved F or W. Fields, in order: D gene, J gene, CDR3 length, V gene, clone size, CDR3 DNA, CDR3 protein. The D gene is left open where the match is weak. A row's size may be missing; if present it is once, few, many or a size class.

>TRBD1|TRBJ1-5|15|TRBV19|few
TGTGCCAGTACCGAGAGACAGGGCCACAATCAGCCCCAGCATTTT
CASTERQGHNQPQHF
>-|TRBJ1-1|15|TRBV7-9|-
TGTGCCAGCAGCGTTTACGGGCAGGGGAACACTGAAGCTTTCTTT
CASSVYGQGNTEAFF
>-|TRBJ1-2|15|TRBV11-3|-
TGTGCCAGCAGCAACGCCAGGGTCTGTAACTATGGCTACACCTTC
CASSNARVCNYGYTF
>-|TRBJ1-6|17|TRBV5-1|few
TGCGCCAGCAGCCCCCGGGTAGGGAGCTCCTATAATTCACCCCTCCACTTT
CASSPRVGSSYNSPLHF
>-|TRBJ1-2|14|TRBV5-1|few
TGCGCCAGCAGGCCGATAGGACTCAACTATGGCTACACCTTC
CASRPIGLNYGYTF
>-|TRBJ1-2|13|TRBV18|few
TGTGCCAGCTCACCCTACCGGGAAACTGGCTACACCTTC
CASSPYRETGYTF
>-|TRBJ1-5|13|TRBV10-3|-
TGTGCCATCAGGGTCGGTGGAGGGCAGCCCCAGCATTTT
CAIRVGGGQPQHF
>TRBD1|TRBJ1-1|12|TRBV4-1|-
TGCGCCAGCAGCCTGACAGGGGATGTGGCTTTCTTT
CASSLTGDVAFF
>TRBD1|TRBJ1-5|13|TRBV6-5|-
TGTGCCAGCACCTTGGACAGGGGACAGCCCCAGCATTTT
CASTLDRGQPQHF
>TRBD1|TRBJ1-1|15|TRBV6-5|-
TGTGCCGGAAAGACAGGGGGCAGAGGAAACACTGAAGCTTTCTTT
CAGKTGGRGNTEAFF
>-|TRBJ2-5|14|TRBV5-1|-
TGCGCCAGCAGCTTGGGCCAGGAGGCAGAGACCCAGTACTTC
CASSLGQEAETQYF
>TRBD1|TRBJ2-7|15|TRBV6-6|-
TGTGCCAGCAGTCCCACCAGGGACAGGGGGGACGAGCAGTACTTC
CASSPTRDRGDEQYF
>-|TRBJ2-7|14|TRBV6-5|-
TGTGCCAGCAGTTCCCCACTACGACGCAACGAGCAGTACTTC
CASSSPLRRNEQYF
>-|TRBJ2-7|12|TRBV12-3/TRBV12-4|-
TGTGCCAGCAGGACAGGTTCCAGGGAGCAGTACTTC
CASRTGSREQYF
>TRBD1|TRBJ2-1|15|TRBV7-9|-
TGTGCCAGCAGCTTAGAACGGGGCAGGGGGAATGAGCAGTTCTTC
CASSLERGRGNEQFF
>-|TRBJ2-2|11|TRBV3-1/TRBV3-2|few
TGTGCCAGCAGCTCTACCGGGGAGCTGTTTTTT
CASSSTGELFF
>TRBD2|TRBJ2-1|17|TRBV18|-
TGTGCCAGCTCACCAGGGACTAGCCAGAGCTCCTACAATGAGCAGTTCTTC
CASSPGTSQSSYNEQFF
>TRBD2|TRBJ2-1|17|TRBV11-2|-
TGTGCCAGCAGCTTTACTAGCGGGGGGGGCTCCTACAATGAGCAGTTCTTC
CASSFTSGGGSYNEQFF
>-|TRBJ1-1|17|TRBV5-1|-
TGCGCCAGCAGCACAGCCACTCAAGGGAGGAAGAACACTGAAGCTTTCTTT
CASSTATQGRKNTEAFF
>TRBD2|TRBJ2-3|14|TRBV29-1|-
TGCAGCGCCTTACTAGCGGGGGGCACAGATACGCAGTATTTT
CSALLAGGTDTQYF
>TRBD1|TRBJ1-4|16|TRBV4-1|-
TGCGCCAGCAGCCGAGGACAGGGGGCGCAGTCTGAAAAACTGTTTTTT
CASSRGQGAQSEKLFF
>-|TRBJ2-5|16|TRBV18|-
TGTGCCAGCTCACTACCACAGGGACCGAGCGAAGAGACCCAGTACTTC
CASSLPQGPSEETQYF
>TRBD1|TRBJ2-3|15|TRBV4-3|once
TGCGCCAGCAGCCCTACAGGGGTCAGCACAGATACGCAGTATTTT
CASSPTGVSTDTQYF
>TRBD1|TRBJ2-1|15|TRBV18|-
TGTGCCAGCTCACCGGGGACAGGGTCCTACAATGAGCAGTTCTTC
CASSPGTGSYNEQFF
>-|TRBJ2-3|15|TRBV2|-
TGTGCCACCAAAGGGGGACAAATTGATACAGATACGCAGTATTTT
CATKGGQIDTDTQYF
>-|TRBJ1-1|16|TRBV9|-
TGTGCCAGCAGCGTAGTTAGCAGTTTGGTAAACACTGAAGCTTTCTTT
CASSVVSSLVNTEAFF
>-|TRBJ2-1|16|TRBV5-6|-
TGTGCCAGCAGCTCGATCCTGGACAACAAGAGCAATGAGCAGTTCTTC
CASSSILDNKSNEQFF
>-|TRBJ1-1|14|TRBV18|-
TGTGCCAGCTCACCAATTAGGGGGAACACTGAAGCTTTCTTT
CASSPIRGNTEAFF
>-|TRBJ1-1|13|TRBV12-3/TRBV12-4|-
TGTGCCAGCAGCATACCCAGGGTGGCTGAAGCTTTCTTT
CASSIPRVAEAFF
>-|TRBJ1-4|15|TRBV5-4|-
TGTGCCAGCAGCTTGGGAGGGAAGCATAATGAAAAACTGTTTTTT
CASSLGGKHNEKLFF
>TRBD1|TRBJ1-6|15|TRBV30|-
TGTGCCTGGAGTCCCTGGGACAGTCTGAATTCACCCCTCCACTTT
CAWSPWDSLNSPLHF
>-|TRBJ1-2|14|TRBV18|-
TGTGCCAGCTCAAGTCTCGCGGGGCGCGTCGGCTACACCTTC
CASSSLAGRVGYTF
>TRBD2|TRBJ2-1|14|TRBV6-5|-
TGTGCCAGCACCAATAGCGGGGGGGCGTGGGAGCAGTTCTTC
CASTNSGGAWEQFF
>TRBD2|TRBJ2-1|16|TRBV9|-
TGTGCCAGCAGCAAGAGGACTAGCGGGGGGGCTAATGAGCAGTTCTTC
CASSKRTSGGANEQFF
>TRBD1|TRBJ2-7|14|TRBV27|-
TGTGCCAGCAGGAAACCGGGACAGGGGGACGAGCAGTACTTC
CASRKPGQGDEQYF
>-|TRBJ1-3|14|TRBV29-1|once
TGCAGCGTTGAAGGGGGGGAAGGTGCAAACACCATATATTTT
CSVEGGEGANTIYF
>TRBD2|TRBJ2-5|19|TRBV5-4|-
TGTGCCAGCAGCTTGTCTGTAATGGTGGGACTAGCGGGGCAAGAGACCCAGTACTTC
CASSLSVMVGLAGQETQYF
>-|TRBJ2-3|12|TRBV7-9|-
TGTGCCAGCAGCTTCTCCCGAGATACGCAGTATTTT
CASSFSRDTQYF
>TRBD2|TRBJ2-3|16|TRBV5-1|-
TGCGCCAGCAGCATCGGCGGTGGGGGGAGGGCAGATACGCAGTATTTT
CASSIGGGGRADTQYF
>TRBD1|TRBJ1-4|14|TRBV5-1|-
TGCGCCAGCAGCCAGCACAGACAGGGGGAAAAACTGTTTTTT
CASSQHRQGEKLFF
>-|TRBJ2-5|13|TRBV25-1|-
TGTGCCAGCGCCGGCCAGGGAACGGAGACCCAGTACTTC
CASAGQGTETQYF
>-|TRBJ1-6|14|TRBV21-1|-
TGTGCCAGCAGCAAGTCCGGGTTGTTTGAACCCCTCCACTTT
CASSKSGLFEPLHF
>-|TRBJ2-2|17|TRBV24-1|-
TGTGCCACCAGTGATGCCCAGTGGGGCTCGAACACCGGGGAGCTGTTTTTT
CATSDAQWGSNTGELFF
>TRBD1|TRBJ2-4|16|TRBV10-1|-
TGCGCCAGCAGTGAGGGACAGGGGTTAGCCAAAAACATTCAGTACTTC
CASSEGQGLAKNIQYF
>-|TRBJ1-5|15|TRBV6-6|-
TGTGCCAGCAGTTACGCCCCCAGGGGTGGTCAGCCCCAGCATTTT
CASSYAPRGGQPQHF
>-|TRBJ2-5|13|TRBV10-3|-
TGTGCCATCACCCGCAACAGTCAAGAGACCCAGTACTTC
CAITRNSQETQYF
>TRBD2|TRBJ2-3|15|TRBV5-1|-
TGCGCCAGCAGTCGGGAAGCGGGGGGCGGAGATACGCAGTATTTT
CASSREAGGGDTQYF
>-|TRBJ1-2|16|TRBV5-6|-
TGTGCCAGCAGCTTGGTAGAAGTGGGGACAACCGATGGCTACACCTTC
CASSLVEVGTTDGYTF
>-|TRBJ1-2|14|TRBV7-2|-
TGTGCCAGCAGCCCCCAGGGTCCCCTCAGGGGCTACACCTTC
CASSPQGPLRGYTF
>-|TRBJ1-6|14|TRBV7-2|-
TGTGCCAGCAGCTTGAACTTCATCCTTTCACCCCTCCACTTT
CASSLNFILSPLHF
>-|TRBJ2-1|16|TRBV6-2/TRBV6-3|-
TGTGCCAGCAGTGGCGGGGAGGGGGTCCGGACGTATGAGCAGTTCTTC
CASSGGEGVRTYEQFF
>-|TRBJ1-1|18|TRBV15|-
TGTGCCACCAGCCGCCCCCAGTGGGGGGTCGCTTTGAACACTGAAGCTTTCTTT
CATSRPQWGVALNTEAFF
>TRBD1|TRBJ2-2|17|TRBV4-1|once
TGCGCCAGCAGCCTGACCAGGGGGCCCTCGAACACCGGGGAGCTGTTTTTT
CASSLTRGPSNTGELFF
>TRBD2|TRBJ2-3|14|TRBV18|-
TGTGCCAGCTCACCTAGCGGGGGAACAGATACGCAGTATTTT
CASSPSGGTDTQYF
>TRBD1|TRBJ2-2|15|TRBV12-5|few
TGTGCTAGTGGTTTGGCGCGTACAGGGGCCGGGGAGCTGTTTTTT
CASGLARTGAGELFF
>-|TRBJ1-2|14|TRBV11-2|-
TGTGCCAGCAGCTTACTAGGACAGCTCTATGGCTACACCTTC
CASSLLGQLYGYTF
>-|TRBJ1-5|15|TRBV7-2|-
TGTGCCAGCAGCGCTACTAAGAGTAGCAATCAGCCCCAGCATTTT
CASSATKSSNQPQHF